This entry concerns a single T cell receptor (beta chain). As processed by the authors: Amplification from reference gene primers served as the basis for estimated nucleated cell counts. Profiled with immunoSEQ multiplex PCR; TCRdb holds only in-frame clones, not every one. V, J and clone size derive from that table, while D and trimming were established from the DNA sequence. The table shows some 14,000 clones, with 65% to 85% occurring only once. The trim removed 4 bases at V and 10 bases at J, leaving 7 bases unmatched. Germline V lookup: CDR1 LGHNA, CDR2 YSLEER. The CDR3 totals 14 residues. The data originate from a study of blood T cell repertoires in COVID-19. About the study: The origin of the acute and convalescent COVID-19 samples was the United States, Italy and Spain.

The receptor was derived from a human donor in a cohort sampled during active COVID-19. Sequenced material: peripheral blood. The chain employs TRBV4-3 and TRBJ1-1; 12 bases align to TRBD1. CDR3 DNA sequence: TGCGCCAGCAGCCCTGGGACAGGGGGCTCGAGAGCTTTCTTT. Protein: CASSPGTGGSRAFF.